One sample yielded the 18 T cell receptor beta chains listed below, sequenced in a study of early T cells in non-severe SARS-CoV-2 infection. One entry per CDR3 protein, called by TCRdb with MiXCR from the 5' RACE reads. The sample has around 79,000 distinct CDR3 sequences, about 11% seen once. The specimen was whole blood, collected at baseline. All receptors derive from an adult who was a healthcare worker with PCR-confirmed SARS-CoV-2 infection or an uninfected control (not recorded which).

This clonotype was picked up a small number of times. This chain connects TRBV30 to TRBJ1-2; D ambiguous. V was trimmed by 0 bases and J by 0 bases, leaving 5 bases between them. The CDR3 is 13 residues long. Germline V gene lookup returns CDR1 GTSNPN and CDR2 SVGIG (reference sequence). Written as DNA, the CDR3 is TGTGCCTGGAGTGTGGATTCTAACTATGGCTACACCTTC. It specifies CAWSVDSNYGYTF.

This clonotype was observed at least ten times. J is TRBJ2-3 and V is TRBV7-8; TRBD1 might be the D (6 bases). The V and J ends lost 4 bases and 2 bases respectively, with 13 bases between them. Germline CDR1 reads SGHVS; CDR2 reads FQNEAQ. This CDR3 is 15 amino acids long. CDR3 coding DNA: TGTGCCAGCAGCTCAGGGGTTCGTGACACAGATACGCAGTATTTT. Translated, it gives CASSSGVRDTDTQYF.

This clonotype was seen repeatedly, ten times or more. The gene calls are TRBV11-1 and TRBJ2-3; D may be TRBD2 (5 bases). The germline V gene encodes CDR1 SGHAT and CDR2 FQDESV (reference sequence). The CDR3 is made up of 15 amino acids. Between the trimmed V and J ends, which lost 4 bases and 3 bases, there was a span of 14 bases. The CDR3: CASSSDGVKTDTQYF. CDR3 DNA sequence: TGTGCCAGCAGCTCGGACGGGGTAAAAACAGATACGCAGTATTTT.

The gene calls are TRBV28 and TRBJ2-2; 9 nucleotides agree with TRBD2. Germline V gene sequence: CDR1 MDHEN, CDR2 SYDVKM. The CDR3 totals 16 residues. V shed 8 bases, J shed 0 bases, and the junction held 7 bases outside the gene matches. The CDR3 region is CASVYSGGSNTGELFF. The CDR3 DNA reads as TGTGCCAGCGTATACAGCGGGGGGTCGAACACCGGGGAGCTGTTTTTT.

A few counts support this clonotype. The chain is built from TRBV6-1 and TRBJ2-1; D is unresolved. Germline V gene lookup returns CDR1 MNHNS and CDR2 SASEGT. Trimming pared 3 bases from V and 3 bases from J, leaving 6 bases between. This CDR3 is 13 amino acids long. Here the CDR3 reads CASSEPGYNEQFF. The CDR3 DNA sequence: TGTGCCAGCAGTGAGCCGGGCTACAATGAGCAGTTCTTC.

This clonotype was recorded a few times. The rearrangement uses TRBV21-1 and TRBJ2-3; the DNA was not used to check the table's D call, TRBD1. TRBV21-1 is classified as a pseudogene. This CDR3 spans 15 amino acids. The CDR3 loop reads CASSKDSKGTDTQYF. The CDR3 DNA follows: TGTGCCAGCAGCAAAGACAGCAAGGGGACCGATACGCAGTATTTT.

The chain joins TRBV29-1 to TRBJ2-3; TRBD2 aligns across 11 bases. V lost 6 bases, J lost 4 bases, and 12 bases stayed unmatched. Germline CDR1 reads SQVTM; CDR2 reads ANQGSEA. This CDR3 spans 16 amino acids. DNA of the CDR3: TGCAGCGTGTCTACACCTAGCGGGGGGCCCCCAGATACGCAGTATTTT. Its protein is CSVSTPSGGPPDTQYF.

This clonotype has only a few counts. This chain connects TRBV5-4 to TRBJ2-7, with TRBD2 matching 11 bases. The V gene's germline CDR1 is SGHNT and CDR2 YYREEE (reference sequence). The CDR3 is 18 amino acids. With 2 bases clipped from V and 2 bases from J, the junction kept 12 bases outside the gene matches. The CDR3, as DNA: TGTGCCAGCAGCTTAGGGGCTACTAGCGGGGGAGTTCCCTACGAGCAGTACTTC. Protein product: CASSLGATSGGVPYEQYF.

This sequence joins TRBV29-1 and TRBJ1-3; unclear D gene. The CDR3 runs to 13 residues. Trimming took off 2 bases at V and 0 bases at J, with 5 bases between the two ends. The germline V gene encodes CDR1 SQVTM and CDR2 ANQGSEA. In DNA, the CDR3 is TGCAGCGTTGAAATAGGCTCTGGAAACACCATATATTTT. Its protein product is CSVEIGSGNTIYF.

The genes are TRBV5-6 and TRBJ1-2; D may be TRBD1 (5 bases). The CDR3 has 14 amino acids. Germline V gene sequence: CDR1 SGHDT, CDR2 YYEEEE. V was clipped by 4 bases and J by 2 bases, with 12 bases between them. CDR3 protein: CASSAQPGNYGYTF. The CDR3 nucleotides are TGTGCCAGCAGCGCTCAACCAGGGAACTATGGCTACACCTTC.

V is TRBV6-5 and J is TRBJ2-7; a possible D gene is TRBD1 (5 bases). Trimming shortened V by 7 bases and J by 6 bases, and 19 bases separated the two germline ends. Germline CDR1 MNHEY, CDR2 SVGAGI. The CDR3 is 14 amino acids. This CDR3 reads CASTQGTATSEQYF. The CDR3 DNA is TGTGCCAGCACGCAGGGTACGGCTACCAGCGAGCAGTACTTC.

This clonotype was found many times. The V gene is TRBV3-1, the J gene TRBJ1-2; no reliable D call. CDR1 is LGHDT and CDR2 is YNNKEL in the germline V gene (reference sequence). The length of the CDR3 is 12 residues. The V end was cut by 1 base, the J end by 7 bases, with 7 bases between. CDR3 residues: CASSQGYGGYTF. CDR3 DNA: TGTGCCAGCAGCCAAGGGTACGGTGGCTACACCTTC.

This clonotype occurred many times. The chain carries TRBV7-6 and TRBJ1-1, with TRBD1 matching over 7 bases. The V segment lost 6 bases and the J segment 5 bases; nucleotides outside the gene matches: 9. The CDR3 contains 14 residues. Germline V gene data show CDR1 as SGHVS and CDR2 as FNYEAQ. CDR3 in DNA: TGTGCCAGCAGTCTTACAGGGGTGGTAACTGAAGCTTTCTTT. Its protein is CASSLTGVVTEAFF.

The chain combines TRBV5-5 with TRBJ2-7, with 7 bases lining up with TRBD1. The trim removed 1 base at V and 6 bases at J, leaving 10 bases unmatched. CDR3 length equals 15 residues. Germline V gene data show CDR1 as SGHKS and CDR2 as YYEKEE (reference sequence). The CDR3, as DNA: TGTGCCAGCAGCTTGAAAGGGGGCGGATTGAGCGAGCAGTACTTC. This translates into CASSLKGGGLSEQYF.

This clonotype was seen a few times. This chain joins TRBV7-8 and TRBJ2-3; 7 bases fit TRBD1. This CDR3 comprises 17 residues. Germline-derived CDR1 and CDR2 are SGHVS and FQNEAQ. The V and J ends lost 3 bases and 5 bases, in that order; junction bases with no gene match: 14. CDR3 amino acids: CASSLSYGAGGVDTQYF. CDR3 sequence (DNA): TGTGCCAGCAGCTTGTCTTATGGTGCAGGGGGTGTAGATACGCAGTATTTT.

This clonotype was seen a few times. The CDR3 loop reads CASSGGRPVDGYTF. In DNA, the CDR3 is TGCGCCAGCAGTGGGGGCCGACCGGTGGATGGCTACACCTTC. The chain links TRBV4-1 to TRBJ1-2, with D perhaps matching TRBD1 (6 bases). Trimming shortened V by 6 bases and J by 6 bases, and 17 bases separated the two germline ends. In germline, CDR1 is MGHRA, CDR2 YSYEKL. The CDR3 has 14 amino acids.

The genes are TRBV11-2 and TRBJ2-7, with TRBD1 matching 9 bases. Germline CDR1 reads SGHAT; CDR2 reads FQNNGV. The ends lost 8 bases at V and 5 bases at J; junction bases unmatched: 22. This CDR3 is 18 amino acids long. CDR3 in DNA: TGTGCCAGCGGCTCATCGCAACGGGCCGGGACAGGGAGGCACGAGCAGTACTTC. Translation: CASGSSQRAGTGRHEQYF.

This clonotype was seen repeatedly, ten times or more. The chain joins TRBV6-2 or TRBV6-3 to TRBJ1-1; D is unresolved. CDR1 is MNHEY, CDR2 SVGEGT, per germline. Trimming pared 3 bases from V and 5 bases from J, leaving 4 bases between. CDR3 size: 11 residues. CDR3 bases: TGTGCCAGCAGTTATCGTACTGAAGCTTTCTTT. Residues: CASSYRTEAFF.